These T cell receptor beta chains were read from a single sample in a study of T cell responses to AZD1222 COVID-19 vaccine. Assay: immunoSEQ multiplex PCR; the TCRdb copy retains only in-frame clones and omits some. The sample records about 150,000 clones, about 90% being singletons. Sequences were derived from peripheral blood, sampled 28 days after the second AZD1222 dose. These receptors came from an adult who received the AZD1222 COVID-19 vaccine. CDR3s include the opening cysteine and the closing phenylalanine or tryptophan. A D gene is named only where the DNA matches it firmly. Clone size is shown for a subset of rows, as once, few, many or a class of expanded clone.

j_call	cdr3_length	v_call	clone_size	d_call	cdr3_nt	cdr3_aa
TRBJ1-5	13	TRBV30	NA	NA	TGTGCCTGGAGGGTGGGTAGCAATCAGCCCCAGCATTTT	CAWRVGSNQPQHF
TRBJ2-3	15	TRBV7-7	NA	TRBD2	TGTGCCAGCAGCATTGGACTAGCGGGAGAGGGTACGCAGTATTTT	CASSIGLAGEGTQYF
TRBJ1-3	14	TRBV19	NA	NA	TGTGCCAGTAGTCCGGGTAGGGATGGAAACACCATATATTTT	CASSPGRDGNTIYF
TRBJ1-4	16	TRBV19	NA	NA	TGTGCCAGTAAGGGGAGGTTTAACTCCCTAAATGAAAAACTGTTTTTT	CASKGRFNSLNEKLFF
TRBJ2-1	13	TRBV7-9	NA	TRBD1	TGTGCCAGCACTGGACAGGGGAAGAATGAGCAGTTCTTC	CASTGQGKNEQFF
TRBJ2-1	13	TRBV5-1	NA	TRBD2	TGCGCCAGCAGCCCGACTAGCCACCATGAGCAGTTCTTC	CASSPTSHHEQFF
TRBJ1-2	16	TRBV7-9	NA	NA	TGTGCCAGCATACGTAGAGGGGTGGCGGACCCCTATGGCTACACCTTC	CASIRRGVADPYGYTF
TRBJ1-5	12	TRBV6-2/TRBV6-3	NA	NA	TGTGCCAGCAGTCTTGGGTTCCGGCCCCAGCATTTT	CASSLGFRPQHF
TRBJ1-3	16	TRBV19	NA	NA	TGTGCCAGTACCCGCGGGCAGGGATTGTATGGAAACACCATATATTTT	CASTRGQGLYGNTIYF
TRBJ2-7	14	TRBV7-3	NA	TRBD1	TGTGCCAGCTTGGGGGGACAGGGGGCTGCCGAGCAGTACTTC	CASLGGQGAAEQYF
TRBJ2-1	16	TRBV28	NA	TRBD1	TGTGCCAGCAGTTTTCCCGGGACAGGAGAAAACAATGAGCAGTTCTTC	CASSFPGTGENNEQFF
TRBJ1-2	15	TRBV24-1	NA	TRBD1	TGTGCCACCAGTGACCGACAGGGGATCGACTATGGCTACACCTTC	CATSDRQGIDYGYTF
TRBJ2-3	15	TRBV27	NA	TRBD1	TGTGCCAGCAGTACCTCAGGGGGCGCAAGCGATACGCAGTATTTT	CASSTSGGASDTQYF
TRBJ2-1	16	TRBV7-2	NA	TRBD2	TGTGCCAGCAGCTTAGCCCTAGCGGGAAAGAACAATGAGCAGTTCTTC	CASSLALAGKNNEQFF
TRBJ2-2	16	TRBV7-2	NA	TRBD2	TGTGCCAGCAGCTTACGGAGCGGGAGATTTGGCGGGGAGCTGTTTTTT	CASSLRSGRFGGELFF
TRBJ2-1	14	TRBV29-1	NA	TRBD2	TGCAGCGTGGGGACTAGCGAAGCCTACAATGAGCAGTTCTTC	CSVGTSEAYNEQFF
TRBJ1-5	14	TRBV7-2	NA	TRBD1	TGTGCCAGCAGCCGGGACAGGGCGACTCAGCCCCAGCATTTT	CASSRDRATQPQHF
TRBJ1-5	14	TRBV7-2	NA	NA	TGTGCCAGCAGCCAATGGACAGCCTGGGGGCCCCAGCATTTT	CASSQWTAWGPQHF
TRBJ1-2	15	TRBV18	NA	TRBD1	TGTGCCAGTTCACGGACAGGCGAAAAGATTTATGGCTACACCTTC	CASSRTGEKIYGYTF
TRBJ2-4	16	TRBV13	NA	NA	TGTGCCAGCAGCTCACGGAGGGAGGGGGCGAGAAACATTCAGTACTTC	CASSSRREGARNIQYF
TRBJ1-6	16	TRBV5-6	NA	TRBD1	TGTGCCAGCAGCCGAAGCCTCGGGACAGCCAATTCACCCCTCCACTTT	CASSRSLGTANSPLHF
TRBJ1-6	14	TRBV5-4	once	NA	TGTGCCAGCAGCCGCTTCCAGCCTAATTCACCCCTCCACTTT	CASSRFQPNSPLHF
TRBJ1-1	14	TRBV9	NA	NA	TGTGCCAGCAGCGTAACAGGGAAGAACACTGAAGCTTTCTTT	CASSVTGKNTEAFF
TRBJ2-6	15	TRBV27	NA	NA	TGTGCCAGCAGTTACGCCTCCTCTGGGGCCAACGTCCTGACTTTC	CASSYASSGANVLTF